These 4 T cell receptor beta chains came from one sample sequenced in a study of Ad26.COV2.S vaccination and SARS-CoV-2 variants. The method was immunoSEQ multiplex PCR; TCRdb's version includes in-frame clones alone and lacks a portion of them. The top ten clones hold roughly 1.9% of a sample with 300,000 to 350,000 clones, approximately 86% of them seen once. Treatment indicated: around 19 received Ad26.COV2.S at low or high dose, single or two shots; several received placebo; per-sample allocation not given. On day 63 after the first injection, vaccine and placebo recipients gave samples. The sequencing used peripheral blood, collected in a trial of Ad26.COV2.S vaccine versus placebo. The receptors here all came from a person between 18 and 60 years old who received the Ad26.COV2.S COVID-19 vaccine or a placebo.

The chain is built from TRBV5-4 and TRBJ2-2; the D gene could be TRBD1 or TRBD2 (5 bases each). Trimming took 1 base from V and 2 from J, leaving 9 bases between them. The germline gives CDR1 SGHNT, CDR2 YYREEE (reference sequence). CDR3 size: 15 residues. CDR3 sequence: CASSLRGSNTGELFF. The CDR3 DNA reads TGTGCCAGCAGCTTGCGGGGCTCCAACACCGGGGAGCTGTTTTTT.

J is TRBJ1-1 and V is TRBV5-1; a possible D gene is TRBD1 (6 bases). V was trimmed by 3 bases and J by 5 bases, leaving 14 bases between them. Per germline, CDR1 SGHRS and CDR2 YFSETQ. This CDR3 is built from 14 residues. This CDR3 reads CASSYGGLVTEAFF. In DNA, the CDR3 is TGCGCCAGCAGCTACGGGGGCTTGGTAACTGAAGCTTTCTTT.

The J gene is TRBJ1-1, the V gene TRBV6-5; D remains unclear. This CDR3 contains 15 residues. CDR1 MNHEY and CDR2 SVGAGI come from the germline V gene. The germline V and J ends were trimmed by 0 bases and 3 bases, with 11 bases remaining between them. The CDR3 is CASSYSKSLYTEAFF. The CDR3, as DNA: TGTGCCAGCAGTTACTCGAAGTCTCTTTACACTGAAGCTTTCTTT.

V and J are TRBV11-2 and TRBJ2-5; D may be TRBD1 or TRBD2 (5 bases each). Germline lookup yields CDR1 SGHAT and CDR2 FQNNGV. Trimming took 7 bases from V and 4 from J, leaving 19 bases between them. The length of the CDR3 is 15 residues. CDR3 bases: TGTGCCAGCACCCCGGCCAGGGTAGGGAGAGAGACCCAGTACTTC. Residues: CASTPARVGRETQYF.